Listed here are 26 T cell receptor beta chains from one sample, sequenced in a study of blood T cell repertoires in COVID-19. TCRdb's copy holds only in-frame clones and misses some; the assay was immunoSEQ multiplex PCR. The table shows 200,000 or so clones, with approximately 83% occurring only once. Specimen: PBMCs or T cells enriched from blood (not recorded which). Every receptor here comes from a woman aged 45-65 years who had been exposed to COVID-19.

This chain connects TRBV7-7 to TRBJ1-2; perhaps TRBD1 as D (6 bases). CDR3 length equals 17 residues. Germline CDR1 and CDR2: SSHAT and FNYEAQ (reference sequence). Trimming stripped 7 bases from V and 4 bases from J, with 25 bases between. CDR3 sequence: CASTIPLQGYRGYGYTF. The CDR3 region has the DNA TGTGCCAGCACCATCCCCCTACAGGGCTATCGGGGCTATGGCTACACCTTC.

CDR3 nucleotide sequence: TGTGCCAGCGCTAGACAGGGCGCCTATGGCTACACCTTC. Translated: CASARQGAYGYTF. The rearrangement links TRBV7-2 to TRBJ1-2; 7 bases are a match to TRBD1. Germline V gives CDR1 SGHTA, CDR2 FQGNSA. The CDR3 totals 13 residues. Losses at the gene ends were 8 bases for V and 4 bases for J; bases not matched to a gene: 7.

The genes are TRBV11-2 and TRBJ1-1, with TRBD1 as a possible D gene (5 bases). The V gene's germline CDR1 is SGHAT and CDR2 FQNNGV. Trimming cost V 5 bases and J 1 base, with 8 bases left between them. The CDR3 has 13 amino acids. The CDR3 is CASSQQANTEAFF. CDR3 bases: TGTGCCAGCAGCCAACAGGCGAACACTGAAGCTTTCTTT.

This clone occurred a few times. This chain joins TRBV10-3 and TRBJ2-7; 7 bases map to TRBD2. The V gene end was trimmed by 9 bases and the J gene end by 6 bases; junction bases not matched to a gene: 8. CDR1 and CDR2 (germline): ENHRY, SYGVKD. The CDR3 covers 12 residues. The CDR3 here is CAIKTPGGEQYF. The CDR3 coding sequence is TGTGCCATAAAGACACCGGGGGGCGAGCAGTACTTC.

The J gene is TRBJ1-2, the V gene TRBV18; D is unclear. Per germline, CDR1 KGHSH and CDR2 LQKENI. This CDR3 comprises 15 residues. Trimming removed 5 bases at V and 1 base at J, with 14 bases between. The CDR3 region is CASSDNGPVNYGYTF. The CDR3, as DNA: TGTGCCAGCTCAGACAACGGCCCAGTTAACTATGGCTACACCTTC.

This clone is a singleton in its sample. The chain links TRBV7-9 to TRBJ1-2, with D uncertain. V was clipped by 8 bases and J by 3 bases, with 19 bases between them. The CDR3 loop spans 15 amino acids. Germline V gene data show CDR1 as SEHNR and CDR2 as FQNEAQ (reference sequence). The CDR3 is CASGESGVGYYGYTF. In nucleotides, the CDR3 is TGTGCCAGCGGAGAATCCGGGGTCGGATACTATGGCTACACCTTC.

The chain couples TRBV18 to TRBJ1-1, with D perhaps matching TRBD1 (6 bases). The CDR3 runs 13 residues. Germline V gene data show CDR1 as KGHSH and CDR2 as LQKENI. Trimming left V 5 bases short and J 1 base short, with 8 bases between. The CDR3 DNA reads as TGTGCCAGCTCAAGGGGGACGAACACTGAAGCTTTCTTT. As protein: CASSRGTNTEAFF.

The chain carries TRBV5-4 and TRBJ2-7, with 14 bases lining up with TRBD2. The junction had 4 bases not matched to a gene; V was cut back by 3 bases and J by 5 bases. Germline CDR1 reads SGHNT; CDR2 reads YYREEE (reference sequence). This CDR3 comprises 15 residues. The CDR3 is CASSWTSGGNNEQYF. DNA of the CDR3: TGTGCCAGCAGCTGGACTAGCGGGGGGAACAACGAGCAGTACTTC.

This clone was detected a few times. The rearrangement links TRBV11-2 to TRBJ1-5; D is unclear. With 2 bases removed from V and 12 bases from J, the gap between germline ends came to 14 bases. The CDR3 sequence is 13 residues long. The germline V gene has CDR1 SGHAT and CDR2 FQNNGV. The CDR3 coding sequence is TGTGCCAGCAGCTTATCAGGTAGCGGGATCCAGCATTTT. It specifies CASSLSGSGIQHF. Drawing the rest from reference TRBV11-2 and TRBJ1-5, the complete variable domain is EAGVAQSPRYKIIEKRQSVAFWCNPISGHATLYWYQQILGQGPKLLIQFQNNGVVDDSQLPKDRFSAERLKGVDSTLKIQPAKLEDSAVYLCASSLSGSGIQHFGDGTRLSIL.

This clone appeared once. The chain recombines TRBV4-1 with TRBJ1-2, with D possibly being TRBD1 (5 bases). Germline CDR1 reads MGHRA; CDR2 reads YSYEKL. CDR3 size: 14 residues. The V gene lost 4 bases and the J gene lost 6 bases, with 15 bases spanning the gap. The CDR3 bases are TGCGCCAGCAGCCCTAAGGGGATCAGGGATGGCTACACCTTC. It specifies CASSPKGIRDGYTF.

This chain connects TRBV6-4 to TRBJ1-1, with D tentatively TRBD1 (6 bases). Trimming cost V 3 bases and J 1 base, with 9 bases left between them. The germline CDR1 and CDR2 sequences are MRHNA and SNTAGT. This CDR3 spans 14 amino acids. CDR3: CASSEGRGNTEAFF. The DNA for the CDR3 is TGTGCCAGCAGTGAAGGCAGGGGGAACACTGAAGCTTTCTTT.

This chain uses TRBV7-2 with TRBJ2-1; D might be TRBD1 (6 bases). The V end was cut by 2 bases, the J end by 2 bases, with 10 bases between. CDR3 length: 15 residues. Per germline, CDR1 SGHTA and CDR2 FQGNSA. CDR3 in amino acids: CASSLHGGTYNEQFF. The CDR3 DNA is TGTGCCAGCAGCTTACATGGGGGCACCTACAATGAGCAGTTCTTC.

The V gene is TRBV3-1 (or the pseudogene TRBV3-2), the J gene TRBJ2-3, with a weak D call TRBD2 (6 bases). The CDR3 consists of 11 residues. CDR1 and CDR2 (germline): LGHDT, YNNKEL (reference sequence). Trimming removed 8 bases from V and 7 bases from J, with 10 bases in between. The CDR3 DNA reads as TGTGCCAGCCGGAGGGGTAATACGCAGTATTTT. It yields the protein CASRRGNTQYF.

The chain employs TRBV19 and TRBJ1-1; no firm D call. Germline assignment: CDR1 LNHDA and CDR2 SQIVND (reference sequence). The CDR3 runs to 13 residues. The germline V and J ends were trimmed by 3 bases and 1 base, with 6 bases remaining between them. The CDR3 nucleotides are TGTGCCAGTAGTATTCAAGCGAACACTGAAGCTTTCTTT. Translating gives CASSIQANTEAFF.

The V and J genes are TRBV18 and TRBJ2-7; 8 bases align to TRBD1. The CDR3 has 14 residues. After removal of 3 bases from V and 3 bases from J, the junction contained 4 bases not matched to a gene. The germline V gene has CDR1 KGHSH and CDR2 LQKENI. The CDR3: CASSPRQGLYEQYF. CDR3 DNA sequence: TGTGCCAGCTCACCCAGACAGGGGCTCTACGAGCAGTACTTC. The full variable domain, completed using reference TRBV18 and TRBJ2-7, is NAGVMQNPRHLVRRRGQEARLRCSPMKGHSHVYWYRQLPEEGLKFMVYLQKENIIDESGMPKERFSAEFPKEGPSILRIQQVVRGDSAAYFCASSPRQGLYEQYFGPGTRLTVT.

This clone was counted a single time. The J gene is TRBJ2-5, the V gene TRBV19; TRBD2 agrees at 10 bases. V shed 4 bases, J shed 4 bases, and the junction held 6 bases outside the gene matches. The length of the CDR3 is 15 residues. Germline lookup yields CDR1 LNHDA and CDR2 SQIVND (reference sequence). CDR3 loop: CASSNQRGGRETQYF. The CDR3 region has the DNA TGTGCCAGTAGTAATCAGCGGGGGGGCCGAGAGACCCAGTACTTC. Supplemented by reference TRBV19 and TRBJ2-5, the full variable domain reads DGGITQSPKYLFRKEGQNVTLSCEQNLNHDAMYWYRQDPGQGLRLIYYSQIVNDFQKGDIAEGYSVSREKKESFPLTVTSAQKNPTAFYLCASSNQRGGRETQYFGPGTRLLVL.

The CDR3 is CASRLVKGTSRNTEAFF. CDR3 DNA: TGTGCAAGTCGCTTAGTAAAGGGGACATCACGGAACACTGAAGCTTTCTTT. This chain connects TRBV12-2 to TRBJ1-1; the D call of TRBD1 is as the table states it, not checked on the DNA. TRBV12-2 is labeled a pseudogene. This CDR3 comprises 17 residues.

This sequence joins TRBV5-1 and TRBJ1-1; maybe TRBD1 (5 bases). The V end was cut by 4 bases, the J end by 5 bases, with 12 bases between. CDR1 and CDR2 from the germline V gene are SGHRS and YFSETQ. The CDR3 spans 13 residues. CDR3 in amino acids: CASSPGGGTEAFF. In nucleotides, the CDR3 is TGCGCCAGCAGCCCTGGGGGAGGGACTGAAGCTTTCTTT.

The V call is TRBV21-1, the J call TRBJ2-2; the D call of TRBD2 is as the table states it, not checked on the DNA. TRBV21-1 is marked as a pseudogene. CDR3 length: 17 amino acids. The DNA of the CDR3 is TGTGCCAGCAGCCTACGACTAGCGGGGGGGGCCGGCAGGGAGCTGTTTTTT. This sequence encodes CASSLRLAGGAGRELFF.

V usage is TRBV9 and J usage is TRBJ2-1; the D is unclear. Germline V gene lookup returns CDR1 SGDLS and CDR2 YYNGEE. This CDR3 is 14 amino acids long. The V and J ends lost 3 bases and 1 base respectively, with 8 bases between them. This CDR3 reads CASSEALSYNEQFF. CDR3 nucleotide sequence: TGTGCCAGCAGCGAAGCCCTATCCTACAATGAGCAGTTCTTC.

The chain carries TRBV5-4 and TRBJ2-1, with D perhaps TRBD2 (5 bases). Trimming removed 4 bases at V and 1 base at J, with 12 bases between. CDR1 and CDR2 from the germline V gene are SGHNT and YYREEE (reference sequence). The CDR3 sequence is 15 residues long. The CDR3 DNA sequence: TGTGCCAGCAGCCCGACGGAGCGGTCCTACAATGAGCAGTTCTTC. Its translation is CASSPTERSYNEQFF.

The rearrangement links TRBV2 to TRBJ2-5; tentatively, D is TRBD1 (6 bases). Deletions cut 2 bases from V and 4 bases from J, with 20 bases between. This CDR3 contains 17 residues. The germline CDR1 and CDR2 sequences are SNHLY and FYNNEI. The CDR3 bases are TGTGCCAGCAGTGAACGTGGTGGAGCAGGGGTGGGAGAGACCCAGTACTTC. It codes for CASSERGGAGVGETQYF.

This chain's CDR3 is CASSLGDRVADTQYF. Written as DNA, the CDR3 is TGTGCCAGCAGCTTGGGGGACAGGGTTGCAGATACGCAGTATTTT. The gene calls are TRBV5-4 and TRBJ2-3; 9 bases map to TRBD1. CDR1 is SGHNT, CDR2 YYREEE, per germline (reference sequence). The CDR3 totals 15 residues. Germline trimming cut 0 bases from V and 4 bases from J; bases unmatched to any gene: 3.

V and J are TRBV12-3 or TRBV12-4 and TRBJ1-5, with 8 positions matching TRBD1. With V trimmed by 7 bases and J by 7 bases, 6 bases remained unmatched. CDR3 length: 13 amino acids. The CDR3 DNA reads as TGTGCCAGCACGACAGGGGTCAGACAGCCCCAGCATTTT. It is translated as CASTTGVRQPQHF.

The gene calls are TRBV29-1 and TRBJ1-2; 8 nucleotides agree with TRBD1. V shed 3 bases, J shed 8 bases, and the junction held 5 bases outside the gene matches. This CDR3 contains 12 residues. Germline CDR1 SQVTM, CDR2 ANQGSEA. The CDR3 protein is CSVDAGQGGYTF. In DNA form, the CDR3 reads TGCAGCGTTGACGCCGGACAGGGAGGCTACACCTTC.

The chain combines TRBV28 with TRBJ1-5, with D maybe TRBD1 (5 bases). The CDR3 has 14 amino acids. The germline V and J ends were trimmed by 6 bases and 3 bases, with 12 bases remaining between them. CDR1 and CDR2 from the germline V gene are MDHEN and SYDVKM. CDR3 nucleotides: TGTGCCAGCAGCCCCTACAGGCCCAATCAGCCCCAGCATTTT. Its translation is CASSPYRPNQPQHF.